This entry lists 18 T cell receptor beta chains sequenced from one sample in a study of vaccination and CD4 T cells after COVID-19. Time point: late sampling 161 to 241 days after vaccination in a few convalescent patients. Treatment of the sample: roughly 11-day PBMC culture with coronavirus spike peptide pools or control peptides (ViraFEST assay). These receptors are not linked to any known antigen. The Oncomine TCR Beta short-read assay was applied to DNA of cultured CD4+ T cells. One entry per CDR3 protein results from TCRdb running MiXCR on the PCR reads. This table has 20,000 to 30,000 distinct CDR3 sequences, around 40% appearing once. Here the sequenced sample was CD4+ T cells from blood, cultured in vitro, taken about 7 months after SARS-CoV-2 vaccination. These receptors came from a human donor who had recovered from COVID-19.

This sequence joins TRBV6-2 or TRBV6-3 and TRBJ1-1; 7 bases agree with TRBD1. With V trimmed by 7 bases and J by 5 bases, 10 bases remained unmatched. In germline, CDR1 is MNHEY, CDR2 SVGEGT. The CDR3 is made up of 14 amino acids. CDR3: CASTPRQGKTEAFF. The CDR3 coding sequence is TGTGCCAGCACCCCCCGACAGGGAAAGACTGAAGCTTTCTTT.

The rearrangement joins TRBV20-1 to TRBJ2-1; TRBD1 might be the D (6 bases). V lost 5 bases and J lost 1, with 12 bases in between. Germline V lookup: CDR1 DFQATT, CDR2 SNEGSKA (reference sequence). This CDR3 contains 14 residues. The CDR3: CSAPLGGSYNEQFF. CDR3 in DNA: TGCAGTGCTCCTTTAGGGGGATCCTACAATGAGCAGTTCTTC.

This clonotype was seen once. V and J are TRBV6-1 and TRBJ2-1; 12 nucleotides align to TRBD1. Losses at the gene ends were 6 bases for V and 8 bases for J; bases not matched to a gene: 2. The CDR3 has 13 residues. The germline gives CDR1 MNHNS, CDR2 SASEGT. CDR3 bases: TGTGCCAGCAGGGGACAGGGGGCCGATGAGCAGTTCTTC. Translation gives CASRGQGADEQFF.

To note about this clonotype: A read error may produce the germline difference seen at one junction end. The chain recombines TRBV20-1 with TRBJ1-2, with D possibly TRBD1 on 5 matching bases. Germline CDR1 is DFQATT and CDR2 is SNEGSKA (reference sequence). The CDR3 length is 11 residues. The CDR3 loop reads CSATLGDGHTF. The CDR3 coding sequence is TGCAGTGCTACTCTGGGGGATGGCCACACCTTC.

This clonotype occurred a few times. V is TRBV5-1 and J is TRBJ1-2, with D perhaps TRBD1 (6 bases). From germline, CDR1 is SGHRS and CDR2 YFSETQ. Trimming stripped 0 bases from V and 4 bases from J, with 10 bases between. The CDR3 runs 14 residues. DNA for the CDR3: TGCGCCAGCAGCTTGGGACAGGATGTCTATGGCTACACCTTC. As protein: CASSLGQDVYGYTF.

The chain is built from TRBV7-9 and TRBJ2-3, with 9 bases aligning to TRBD1. CDR3 length: 16 amino acids. V gave up 4 bases and J gave up 7 bases; unmatched junction bases: 12. Germline values: CDR1 SEHNR, CDR2 FQNEAQ (reference sequence). The CDR3 coding sequence is TGTGCCAGCAGCTCCCGACAGGGGGTCCCCCCGAATACGCAGTATTTT. This sequence encodes CASSSRQGVPPNTQYF.

The chain is built from TRBV20-1 and TRBJ2-1; 8 bases map to TRBD2. Germline trimming cut 1 base from V and 6 bases from J; bases unmatched to any gene: 11. From germline, CDR1 is DFQATT and CDR2 SNEGSKA (reference sequence). The CDR3 loop spans 16 amino acids. CDR3 sequence (DNA): TGCAGTGCTAGAGGGGACGGCGGGACTAGGCCCAATGAGCAGTTCTTC. Encoded protein: CSARGDGGTRPNEQFF.

This chain uses TRBV7-2 with TRBJ2-1, with D unresolved. This CDR3 is 13 amino acids long. The germline gives CDR1 SGHTA, CDR2 FQGNSA. V lost 0 bases and J 7 bases, leaving 7 bases between the germline ends. CDR3 nucleotide sequence: TGTGCCAGCAGCTTAGCTCGGCGAAATGAGCAGTTCTTC. As protein: CASSLARRNEQFF.

The chain uses TRBV19 and TRBJ2-7, with D possibly matching TRBD1 (6 bases). The germline V gene has CDR1 LNHDA and CDR2 SQIVND (reference sequence). Trimming removed 5 bases from V and 11 bases from J, with 19 bases in between. The CDR3 loop spans 13 amino acids. CDR3 in amino acids: CASSPHRDPGKYF. Written as DNA, the CDR3 is TGTGCCAGTAGTCCACACAGGGACCCTGGGAAGTACTTC. The complete variable domain, with remaining parts taken from reference TRBV19 and TRBJ2-7, reads DGGITQSPKYLFRKEGQNVTLSCEQNLNHDAMYWYRQDPGQGLRLIYYSQIVNDFQKGDIAEGYSVSREKKESFPLTVTSAQKNPTAFYLCASSPHRDPGKYFGPGTRLTVT.

The chain couples TRBV6-2 or TRBV6-3 to TRBJ2-7; 7 positions agree with TRBD2. CDR1 and CDR2 (germline): MNHEY, SVGEGT. V was pared by 6 bases and J by 4 bases, with 12 bases of the junction left unmatched. The length of the CDR3 is 15 residues. The CDR3 DNA follows: TGTGCCAGCAGCGCGGCGTACTCTAGCGGATACGAGCAGTACTTC. Its protein product is CASSAAYSSGYEQYF.

The chain's CDR3 is CASSFQGSYEQYF. The CDR3 DNA reads as TGTGCCAGCAGCTTCCAGGGTTCCTACGAGCAGTACTTC. The chain combines TRBV6-1 with TRBJ2-7, with D perhaps TRBD1 (5 bases). The V end lost 6 bases, the J end lost 1 base, and 10 bases lay between the germline ends. The CDR3 contains 13 residues. Germline V CDR1 and CDR2: MNHNS, SASEGT.

The chain joins TRBV28 to TRBJ2-5, with D possibly matching TRBD2 (6 bases). Trimming took 6 bases from V and 4 from J, leaving 24 bases between them. The CDR3 is 17 amino acids. CDR1 is MDHEN, CDR2 SYDVKM, per germline. DNA of the CDR3: TGTGCCAGCAGCTCCTCCTCGTTTAGGGAGGTTAGAGAGACCCAGTACTTC. Amino acid sequence: CASSSSSFREVRETQYF.

This clonotype was counted a few times. The chain has TRBV28 and TRBJ1-2; D not certain. CDR1 MDHEN and CDR2 SYDVKM come from the germline V gene. Trimming took 2 bases from V and 3 from J, leaving 10 bases between them. The length of the CDR3 is 14 residues. The CDR3 DNA reads as TGTGCCAGCAGTTTAGGGCAGGCCCACTATGGCTACACCTTC. This gives the protein CASSLGQAHYGYTF.

The chain combines TRBV28 with TRBJ1-6; D unresolved. V lost 4 bases to trimming and J lost 6 bases, with 10 bases between them. This CDR3 is 14 amino acids long. In germline, CDR1 is MDHEN, CDR2 SYDVKM. The CDR3 nucleotides read TGTGCCAGCAGTTCTGGAGGGAGTAATTCACCCCTCCACTTT. Its translation: CASSSGGSNSPLHF.

This clonotype was observed a handful of times. The chain combines TRBV7-9 with TRBJ1-6, with a tentative D call TRBD1 (6 bases). The V gene lost 5 bases and the J gene lost 5 bases, with 10 bases spanning the gap. The CDR3 is made up of 14 amino acids. Germline loops: CDR1 SEHNR, CDR2 FQNEAQ (reference sequence). The DNA for the CDR3 is TGTGCCAGCAGCCTGGACAGTAATAATTCACCCCTCCACTTT. Translated, it gives CASSLDSNNSPLHF.

This rearrangement joins TRBV28 to TRBJ2-1, with 8 bases lining up with TRBD1. Germline V CDR1 and CDR2: MDHEN, SYDVKM. V was pared by 6 bases and J by 2 bases, with 9 bases of the junction left unmatched. There are 16 residues in the CDR3. The CDR3 loop is CASREHRGDTYNEQFF. In nucleotides, the CDR3 is TGTGCCAGCAGAGAACACAGGGGGGACACCTACAATGAGCAGTTCTTC.

In the case of this clonotype: This could be a read error, since a much larger clone is one nucleotide away. The V gene is TRBV20-1, the J gene TRBJ2-3, with D perhaps given as TRBD1 or TRBD2 (5 bases each). CDR3 length equals 15 residues. The germline V gene encodes CDR1 DFQATT and CDR2 SNEGSKA (reference sequence). CDR3 DNA: TGCAGTACTAGAGATCTGGGACGCCGCACAGATACGCAGTATTTT. Protein product: CSTRDLGRRTDTQYF.

This clonotype was seen a few times. V and J are TRBV7-3 and TRBJ2-3, with 9 bases lining up with TRBD1. V trimming: 5 bases; J trimming: 9 bases; junction bases outside the gene matches: 12. This CDR3 is 15 amino acids long. Germline lookup yields CDR1 SGHTA and CDR2 FQGTGA. The CDR3 DNA follows: TGTGCCAGCAGCGCCCGACAGGGGGGTAAGGGAACGCAGTATTTT. Translation gives CASSARQGGKGTQYF. The full variable domain, completed using reference TRBV7-3 and TRBJ2-3, is GAGVSQTPSNKVTEKGKYVELRCDPISGHTALYWYRQSLGQGPEFLIYFQGTGAADDSGLPNDRFFAVRPEGSVSTLKIQRTERGDSAVYLCASSARQGGKGTQYFGPGTRLTVL.